The 13 T cell receptor beta chains below all came from one sample that was sequenced in a study of blood T cell repertoires in COVID-19. Profiled with immunoSEQ multiplex PCR; TCRdb holds only in-frame clones, not every one. The repertoire includes some 230,000 clones, around 86% of them detected once, and approximately 7.6% sits in the top ten. Sequencing used peripheral blood. These TCRs come from an elderly woman with COVID-19, enrolled during active disease.

The CDR3 nucleotides read TGTGCCAGCAGTGACTCTCTCTTGCCAGGCGGGGTTTGCACTGAAGCTTTCTTT. Its protein product is CASSDSLLPGGVCTEAFF. The J gene is TRBJ1-1, the V gene TRBV6-4; D ambiguous. The V and J ends lost 0 bases and 4 bases respectively, with 21 bases between them. Germline CDR1 and CDR2: MRHNA and SNTAGT. This CDR3 region has 18 residues.

The chain is built from TRBV12-3 or TRBV12-4 and TRBJ1-1, with D hard to call. The V gene lost 3 bases and the J gene lost 6 bases, with 11 bases spanning the gap. The CDR3 extends over 13 amino acids. The CDR3 spells CASSFRQNPEAFF. The CDR3 DNA is TGTGCCAGCAGTTTTCGTCAGAATCCTGAAGCTTTCTTT.

This clone was recorded only once. The chain recombines TRBV4-2 with TRBJ1-5; no clear D. V gave up 0 bases and J gave up 3 bases, with 6 bases separating them. Germline V gives CDR1 LGHNA, CDR2 YNFKEQ. The CDR3 loop spans 14 amino acids. The CDR3 here is CASSQEALNQPQHF. CDR3 bases: TGTGCCAGCAGCCAAGAAGCCCTCAATCAGCCCCAGCATTTT.

The chain recombines TRBV5-1 with TRBJ1-1; TRBD1 matches at 7 bases. The germline CDR1 and CDR2 sequences are SGHRS and YFSETQ. J gave up 0 bases and V 1 base, and 3 bases lay outside the gene matches. The CDR3 has 15 residues. CDR3 bases: TGCGCCAGCAGCTTGCTTACAGGGGTGAACACTGAAGCTTTCTTT. Translation: CASSLLTGVNTEAFF. Filled out from reference TRBV5-1 and TRBJ1-1, the complete variable domain reads KAGVTQTPRYLIKTRGQQVTLSCSPISGHRSVSWYQQTPGQGLQFLFEYFSETQRNKGNFPGRFSGRQFSNSRSEMNVSTLELGDSALYLCASSLLTGVNTEAFFGQGTRLTVV.

This clone was seen a handful of times. V is TRBV4-2 and J is TRBJ2-7; 7 nucleotides align to TRBD2. Unmatched junction bases numbered 10, after V lost 1 base and J lost 4 bases. This CDR3 is built from 16 residues. Germline CDR1 reads LGHNA; CDR2 reads YNFKEQ. The CDR3 DNA reads as TGTGCCAGCAGCCAAGTTGTCGCCGCGGGGGAGTACGAGCAGTACTTC. Translated, it gives CASSQVVAAGEYEQYF.

This clone was seen just once. This chain connects TRBV18 to TRBJ2-1; possible D gene TRBD2, 6 bases. V was cut by 3 bases and J by 2 bases, with 11 bases left in between. The CDR3 extends over 15 amino acids. The germline gives CDR1 KGHSH, CDR2 LQKENI. This CDR3 is CASSPFLAPYNEQFF. DNA for the CDR3: TGTGCCAGCTCACCTTTCCTAGCGCCCTACAATGAGCAGTTCTTC.

The chain employs TRBV6-2 or TRBV6-3 and TRBJ2-7, with TRBD2 as a possible D gene (5 bases). Germline V CDR1 and CDR2: MNHEY, SVGEGT. The V end was cut by 2 bases, the J end by 5 bases, with 13 bases between. The CDR3 spans 14 residues. CDR3 residues: CASSYVAKGHEQYF. The CDR3 region has the DNA TGTGCCAGCAGTTACGTAGCGAAAGGCCACGAGCAGTACTTC.

The chain is built from TRBV6-6 and TRBJ2-7; D is possibly TRBD1 (5 bases). Trimming stripped 5 bases from V and 4 bases from J, with 12 bases between. The CDR3 is made up of 13 amino acids. The V gene's germline CDR1 is MNHNY and CDR2 SVGAGI (reference sequence). The CDR3 DNA is TGTGCCAGCAGTACGCAGGGAAAATACGAGCAGTACTTC. Its protein is CASSTQGKYEQYF.

This chain connects TRBV19 to TRBJ2-7; 9 positions match TRBD1. The CDR3 sequence is 13 residues long. Germline-derived CDR1 and CDR2 are LNHDA and SQIVND (reference sequence). V lost 10 bases and J lost 5; bases outside the gene matches: 9. The CDR3 DNA reads as TGTGCCACCACGGGACAGGGATTGAACGAGCAGTACTTC. Amino acid sequence: CATTGQGLNEQYF.

The chain couples TRBV29-1 to TRBJ1-4; 10 nucleotides match TRBD1. From germline, CDR1 is SQVTM and CDR2 ANQGSEA. The CDR3 covers 13 residues. The V gene end was trimmed by 6 bases and the J gene end by 6 bases; junction bases not matched to a gene: 4. CDR3 nucleotides: TGCAGCGTCCAGACAGGGGGCGATGAAAAACTGTTTTTT. Its protein product is CSVQTGGDEKLFF. Filled out from reference TRBV29-1 and TRBJ1-4, the complete variable domain reads SAVISQKPSRDICQRGTSLTIQCQVDSQVTMMFWYRQQPGQSLTLIATANQGSEATYESGFVIDKFPISRPNLTFSTLTVSNMSPEDSSIYLCSVQTGGDEKLFFGSGTQLSVL.

The genes are TRBV2 and TRBJ1-1, with 8 bases matching TRBD1. Per germline, CDR1 SNHLY and CDR2 FYNNEI. Trimming removed 5 bases from V and 4 bases from J; junction bases left unmatched: 3. CDR3 length: 13 amino acids. The CDR3 nucleotides read TGTGCCAGCAGTAAGGACAGGGTCACTGAAGCTTTCTTT. Translation: CASSKDRVTEAFF. The full variable domain, rest sourced from reference TRBV2 and TRBJ1-1, is EPEVTQTPSHQVTQMGQEVILRCVPISNHLYFYWYRQILGQKVEFLVSFYNNEISEKSEIFDDQFSVERPDGSNFTLKIRSTKLEDSAMYFCASSKDRVTEAFFGQGTRLTVV.

The chain employs TRBV24-1 and TRBJ2-1, with 7 bases identical to TRBD2. Germline CDR1 and CDR2: KGHDR and SFDVKD. With 5 bases clipped from V and 8 bases from J, the junction kept 8 bases outside the gene matches. The CDR3 has 14 amino acids. The DNA for the CDR3 is TGTGCCACCAGTGCAAGCGGGGTTAAGGATGAGCAGTTCTTC. Encoded protein: CATSASGVKDEQFF.

There are many counts of this clone. V usage is TRBV6-5 and J usage is TRBJ1-1; D may be TRBD1 (6 bases). CDR3 length equals 12 residues. In germline, CDR1 is MNHEY, CDR2 SVGAGI. The ends were cut back, 7 bases at V and 6 bases at J, with 12 bases in the middle. The DNA of the CDR3 is TGTGCCAGCAAAGGGGGGGTCCCTGAAGCTTTCTTT. Protein: CASKGGVPEAFF.